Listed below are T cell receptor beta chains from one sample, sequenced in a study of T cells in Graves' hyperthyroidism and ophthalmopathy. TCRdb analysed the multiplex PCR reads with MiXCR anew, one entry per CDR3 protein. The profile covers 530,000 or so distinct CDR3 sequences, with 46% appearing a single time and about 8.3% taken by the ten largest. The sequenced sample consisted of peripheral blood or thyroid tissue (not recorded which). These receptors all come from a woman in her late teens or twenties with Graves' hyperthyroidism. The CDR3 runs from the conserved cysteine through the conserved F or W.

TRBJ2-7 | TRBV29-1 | CSVERRNEQYF
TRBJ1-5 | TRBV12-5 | CASGLEGERQPQHF
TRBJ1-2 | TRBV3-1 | CASSQDGRGDGYTF
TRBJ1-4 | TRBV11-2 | CASSSGTEKNLNEKLFF
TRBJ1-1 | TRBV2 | CAISGSLGTEAFF
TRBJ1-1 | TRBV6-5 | CASSRDRSTEAFF
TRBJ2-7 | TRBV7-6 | CASRLGIFGEQYF
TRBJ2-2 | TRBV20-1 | CSARGGGSTGELFF
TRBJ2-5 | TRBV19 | CASSSWTGQETQYF
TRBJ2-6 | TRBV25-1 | CAGGPSGANVLTF
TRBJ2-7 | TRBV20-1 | CSASAGNEQYF
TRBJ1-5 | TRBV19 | CASHDRSNSNQPQHF
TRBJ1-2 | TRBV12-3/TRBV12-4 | CASRPSLFNYGYTF
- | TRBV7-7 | CASSSDQYNEQFF
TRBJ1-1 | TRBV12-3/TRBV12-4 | CASSMGQGTEAFF
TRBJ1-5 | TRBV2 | CASSGDRGFYQPQHF
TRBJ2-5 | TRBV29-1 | CSVGQVDYETQYF
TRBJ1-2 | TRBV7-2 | CASSSPIGKGKYGYTF
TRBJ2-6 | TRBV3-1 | CASSLGLGHANVLTF
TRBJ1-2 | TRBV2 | CASTGGFDYGYTF
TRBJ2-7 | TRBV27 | CASSSAWTSGHEQYF
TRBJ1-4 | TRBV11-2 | CASTDIHGTGGEKLFF
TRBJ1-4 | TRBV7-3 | CASSEGGGREKLFF
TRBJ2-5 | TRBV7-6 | CASSPRSGAQYF
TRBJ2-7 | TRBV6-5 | CASSYSNFPYNEQYF
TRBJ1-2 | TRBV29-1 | CSVVGPRGSGNTF
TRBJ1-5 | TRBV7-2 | CASSLLRGGQETQHF
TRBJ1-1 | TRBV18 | CASSPSPVGMNTEAFF
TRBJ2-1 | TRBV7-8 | CASSRGGSEQFF
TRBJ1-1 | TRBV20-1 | CSARVAGLRVEAFF
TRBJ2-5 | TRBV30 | CAWSVGQGVVTQYF
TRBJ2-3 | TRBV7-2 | CASSYTQSVRAWTTDTQYF
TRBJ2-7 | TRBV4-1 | CASSQQSQGGYEQYF
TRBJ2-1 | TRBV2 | CASRETSGRGNEQFF
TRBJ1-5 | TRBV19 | CASSIEAGNQPQHF
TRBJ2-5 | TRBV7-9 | CASSSSGNQPQYF
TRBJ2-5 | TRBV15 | CATSREAGGETQYF
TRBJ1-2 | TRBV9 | CASSGAKGNYGYTF
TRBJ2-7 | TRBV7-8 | CASSFVGYEQYF
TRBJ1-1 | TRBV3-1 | CASSLLMNTEAFF
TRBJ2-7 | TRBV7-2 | CASSTVWGDRSYEQYF
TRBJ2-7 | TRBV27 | CASRTGTGTYEQYF
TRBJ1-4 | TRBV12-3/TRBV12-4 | CASSFGKSSGNEKLFF
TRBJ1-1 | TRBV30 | CAWSVYRANTEAFF
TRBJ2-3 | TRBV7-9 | CASSSLAGGFTDTQYF
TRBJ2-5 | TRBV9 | CASSGRGVKTQYF
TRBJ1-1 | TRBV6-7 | CASRPGGPGQKAFF
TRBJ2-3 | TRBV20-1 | CSANPWTSGRTDTQYF
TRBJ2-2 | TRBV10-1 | CAGSEVKDGEPFF
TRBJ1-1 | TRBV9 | CASSVDRGGRDEAFF
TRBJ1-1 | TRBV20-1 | CSAREFGNTEAFF
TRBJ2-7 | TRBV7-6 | CALDAYEQYF
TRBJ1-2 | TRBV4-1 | CASSPRDSPPGNYGYTF
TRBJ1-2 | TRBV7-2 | CASSLFQGKTNYGYTF
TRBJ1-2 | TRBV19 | CASSIPRRTGGYTF
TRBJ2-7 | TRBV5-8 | CASSLGQTLAYEQYF
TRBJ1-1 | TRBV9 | CASSVELNTEAFF
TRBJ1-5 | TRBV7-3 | CASSLAEETQHF
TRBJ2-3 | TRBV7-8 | CASSLRRLAASSTDTQYF